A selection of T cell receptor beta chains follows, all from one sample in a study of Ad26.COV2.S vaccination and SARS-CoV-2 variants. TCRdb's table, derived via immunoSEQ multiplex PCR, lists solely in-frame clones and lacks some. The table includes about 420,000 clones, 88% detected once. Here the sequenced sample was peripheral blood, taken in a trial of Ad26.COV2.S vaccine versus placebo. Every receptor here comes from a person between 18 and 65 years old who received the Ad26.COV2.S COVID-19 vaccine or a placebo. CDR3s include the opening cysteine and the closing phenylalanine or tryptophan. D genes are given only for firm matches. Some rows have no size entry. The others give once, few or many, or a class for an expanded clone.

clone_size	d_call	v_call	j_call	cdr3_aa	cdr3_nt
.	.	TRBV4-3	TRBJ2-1	CASSQVYGYNEQFF	TGCGCCAGCAGCCAAGTATACGGGTACAATGAGCAGTTCTTC
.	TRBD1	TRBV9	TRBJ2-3	CASTQARDRFTDTQYF	TGTGCCAGCACCCAAGCCCGGGACAGGTTCACAGATACGCAGTATTTT
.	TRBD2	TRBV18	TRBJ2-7	CASSYLAGVWHEQYF	TGTGCCAGCTCTTATCTAGCGGGGGTGTGGCACGAGCAGTACTTC
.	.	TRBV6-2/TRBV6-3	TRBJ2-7	CASSYAGKSYEQYF	TGTGCCAGCAGTTACGCCGGGAAGTCCTACGAGCAGTACTTC
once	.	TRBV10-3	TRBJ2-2	CAISSQASGELFF	TGTGCCATCAGTTCTCAGGCCTCCGGGGAGCTGTTTTTT
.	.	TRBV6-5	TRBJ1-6	CATLRTPRGSPLHF	TGTGCCACTCTTAGGACCCCCCGGGGTTCACCCCTCCACTTT
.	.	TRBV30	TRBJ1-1	CAWSGHRTEAFF	TGTGCCTGGAGTGGACACAGGACTGAAGCTTTCTTT
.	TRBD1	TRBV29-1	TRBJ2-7	CSVEVSRDREYF	TGCAGCGTTGAAGTTAGTAGGGACAGAGAGTACTTC
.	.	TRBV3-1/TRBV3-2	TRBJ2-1	CASSLLGGKDEQFF	TGTGCCAGCAGCCTCCTTGGGGGGAAGGATGAGCAGTTCTTC
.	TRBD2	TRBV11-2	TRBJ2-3	CASSAGGRSDTQYF	TGTGCCAGCTCAGCGGGGGGGCGATCGGATACGCAGTATTTT
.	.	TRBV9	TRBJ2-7	CASSTVGYEQYF	TGTGCCAGCAGCACCGTGGGCTACGAGCAGTACTTC
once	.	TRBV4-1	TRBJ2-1	CASSQVNGIDNEQFF	TGCGCCAGCAGCCAAGTAAACGGGATCGACAATGAGCAGTTCTTC
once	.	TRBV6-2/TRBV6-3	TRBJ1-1	CASSGRQASNTEAFF	TGTGCCAGCAGTGGGCGACAGGCCTCGAACACTGAAGCTTTCTTT
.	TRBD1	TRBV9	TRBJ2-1	CASSVVGTGATDEQFF	TGTGCCAGCAGCGTAGTAGGGACAGGGGCCACCGATGAGCAGTTCTTC
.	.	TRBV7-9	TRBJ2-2	CASSPQSSPNTGELFF	TGTGCCAGCAGCCCACAGAGCTCTCCGAACACCGGGGAGCTGTTTTTT
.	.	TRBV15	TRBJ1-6	CATSRGDRGNSPLHF	TGTGCCACCAGCAGAGGAGATAGGGGTAATTCACCCCTCCACTTT
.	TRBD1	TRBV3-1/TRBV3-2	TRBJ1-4	CASSQVGQGAEKLFF	TGTGCCAGCAGCCAAGTGGGGCAGGGGGCGGAAAAACTGTTTTTT
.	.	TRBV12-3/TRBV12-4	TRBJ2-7	CASSLRRAYEQYF	TGTGCCAGCAGTTTAAGACGTGCATACGAGCAGTACTTC
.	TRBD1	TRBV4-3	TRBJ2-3	CASSQAYGTGSDTQYF	TGCGCCAGCAGCCAAGCGTATGGGACAGGGTCCGATACGCAGTATTTT
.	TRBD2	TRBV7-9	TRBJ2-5	CASSLLIAGGSETQYF	TGTGCCAGCAGCCTTCTAATAGCGGGGGGGTCCGAGACCCAGTACTTC
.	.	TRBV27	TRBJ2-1	CASLPRGGLGEQFF	TGTGCCAGCCTACCTAGGGGGGGTTTGGGTGAGCAGTTCTTC
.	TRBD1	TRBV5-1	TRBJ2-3	CASSLVDRETDTQYF	TGCGCCAGCAGCTTAGTGGACAGGGAAACAGATACGCAGTATTTT
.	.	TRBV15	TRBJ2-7	CATSRGRGYYEQYF	TGTGCCACCAGCAGAGGAAGAGGTTACTACGAGCAGTACTTC
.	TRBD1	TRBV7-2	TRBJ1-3	CASSLATGAGNTIYF	TGTGCCAGCAGCTTAGCAACAGGGGCTGGAAACACCATATATTTT
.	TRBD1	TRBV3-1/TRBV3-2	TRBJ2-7	CASSPGTGAYEQYF	TGTGCCAGCAGCCCCGGGACAGGGGCCTACGAGCAGTACTTC
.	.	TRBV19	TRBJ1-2	CASSPGTANYGYTF	TGTGCCAGTAGTCCAGGGACTGCTAACTATGGCTACACCTTC
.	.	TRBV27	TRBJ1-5	CASRRGVGDQPQHF	TGTGCCAGCAGACGAGGGGTGGGGGATCAGCCCCAGCATTTT
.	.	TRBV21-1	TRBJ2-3	CASSKTSGSPLDTQYF	TGTGCCAGCAGCAAGACTAGCGGGTCCCCGTTGGATACGCAGTATTTT
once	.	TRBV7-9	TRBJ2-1	CASSLVGVNEQFF	TGTGCCAGCAGCTTAGTAGGGGTGAATGAGCAGTTCTTC
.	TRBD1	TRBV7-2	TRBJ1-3	CASSSRTGVDTIYF	TGTGCCAGCAGCTCACGGACAGGAGTAGACACCATATATTTT
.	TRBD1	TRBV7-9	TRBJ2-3	CASSPRTGKGRDTQYF	TGTGCCAGCAGCCCCCGGACAGGGAAAGGTAGGGATACGCAGTATTTT
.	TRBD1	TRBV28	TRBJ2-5	CASNGQGASETQYF	TGTGCCAGTAACGGACAGGGGGCGTCGGAGACCCAGTACTTC
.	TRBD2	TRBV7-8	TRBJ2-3	CASSTTDGGFWGTDTQYF	TGTGCCAGCAGCACGACCGACGGGGGGTTTTGGGGTACAGATACGCAGTATTTT
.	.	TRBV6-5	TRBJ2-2	CASSYGGGSGGELFF	TGTGCCAGCAGTTACGGCGGTGGGAGTGGGGGGGAGCTGTTTTTT
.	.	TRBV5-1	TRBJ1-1	CASSLYLGDAVTEAFF	TGCGCCAGCAGCTTGTATCTCGGGGACGCCGTCACTGAAGCTTTCTTT
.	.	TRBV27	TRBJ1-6	CASSLGAPSYNSPLHF	TGTGCCAGCAGTTTGGGGGCCCCCTCCTATAATTCACCCCTCCACTTT
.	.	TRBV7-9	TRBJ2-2	CASSLARSGELFF	TGTGCCAGCAGCTTAGCCCGCTCCGGGGAGCTGTTTTTT
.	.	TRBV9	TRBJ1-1	CASSPSGWKVDTEAFF	TGTGCCAGCAGCCCCTCGGGGTGGAAAGTAGACACTGAAGCTTTCTTT
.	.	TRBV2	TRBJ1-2	CASRVGGVGYTF	TGTGCCAGCAGGGTAGGGGGGGTTGGCTACACCTTC
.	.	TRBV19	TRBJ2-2	CASTRLAILNTGELFF	TGTGCCAGTACGAGGCTAGCCATATTGAACACCGGGGAGCTGTTTTTT
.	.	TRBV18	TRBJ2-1	CASSPLFSNEQFF	TGTGCCAGCTCACCACTGTTTAGCAATGAGCAGTTCTTC
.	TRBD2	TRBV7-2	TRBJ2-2	CASTSRRGGGGTGELFF	TGTGCCAGCACCTCTAGACGCGGCGGGGGAGGAACCGGGGAGCTGTTTTTT
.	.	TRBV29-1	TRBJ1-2	CSVATVPNRGYTF	TGCAGCGTTGCGACAGTCCCTAATCGGGGCTACACCTTC
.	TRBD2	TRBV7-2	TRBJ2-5	CASEVAGGPGETQYF	TGTGCCAGCGAGGTAGCGGGGGGGCCGGGAGAGACCCAGTACTTC
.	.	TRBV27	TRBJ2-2	CASSFYRDTGELFF	TGTGCCAGCAGTTTCTACAGAGACACCGGGGAGCTGTTTTTT
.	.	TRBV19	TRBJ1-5	CASSQGLNQPQHF	TGTGCCAGTAGTCAGGGTCTCAATCAGCCCCAGCATTTT
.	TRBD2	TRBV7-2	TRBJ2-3	CASSLYGTSGTDTQYF	TGTGCCAGCAGCTTGTACGGGACTAGCGGGACAGATACGCAGTATTTT
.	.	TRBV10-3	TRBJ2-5	CAISESTQGGETQYF	TGTGCCATCAGTGAGTCTACACAGGGTGGAGAGACCCAGTACTTC
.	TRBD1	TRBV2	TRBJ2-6	CASRESWDRDANVLTF	TGTGCCAGCAGAGAAAGTTGGGACAGGGACGCCAACGTCCTGACTTTC
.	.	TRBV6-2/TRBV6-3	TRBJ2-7	CASSYPDEQYF	TGTGCCAGCAGCTATCCCGACGAGCAGTACTTC
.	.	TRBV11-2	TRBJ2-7	CASSLRPYEQYF	TGTGCCAGCAGCCTACGACCCTACGAGCAGTACTTC
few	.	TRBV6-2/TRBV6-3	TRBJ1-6	CASSRPRDLNSPLHF	TGTGCCAGCAGTCGACCCCGGGACCTTAATTCACCCCTCCACTTT
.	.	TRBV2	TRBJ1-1	CASSEALRAFF	TGTGCCAGCAGTGAAGCGTTAAGAGCTTTCTTT
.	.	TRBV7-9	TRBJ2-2	CASSRGNPGGELFF	TGTGCCAGCAGCCGGGGGAACCCGGGCGGGGAGCTGTTTTTT
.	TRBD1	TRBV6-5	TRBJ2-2	CASSPTGAGELFF	TGTGCCAGCAGTCCTACAGGGGCCGGGGAGCTGTTTTTT
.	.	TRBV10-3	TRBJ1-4	CAISEPSRGSNEKLFF	TGTGCCATCAGTGAGCCGTCGCGAGGATCTAATGAAAAACTGTTTTTT
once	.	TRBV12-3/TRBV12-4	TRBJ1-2	CASSLWDYGYTF	TGTGCCAGCAGTCTCTGGGACTATGGCTACACCTTC
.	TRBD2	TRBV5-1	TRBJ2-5	CASSLEAELAGAVTQYF	TGCGCCAGCAGCTTGGAGGCTGAACTAGCGGGGGCGGTGACCCAGTACTTC
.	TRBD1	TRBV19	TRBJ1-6	CASRVGGSSPLHF	TGTGCCAGTAGAGTAGGGGGCAGTTCACCCCTCCACTTT